Listed below are T cell receptor beta chains from one sample, sequenced in a study of CD8+CD57+ T cells in acquired aplastic anemia. Using its own MiXCR run on the reads, TCRdb lists one record per CDR3 protein. The data hold over 150,000 distinct CDR3 sequences, with less than 60% observed a single time. The sequenced sample consisted of sorted CD4+, CD8+, or CD8+CD57+ T cells (not recorded which) from PBMCs. The receptors were sampled from a human donor with aplastic anemia. The CDR3 runs from the conserved cysteine through the conserved F or W. D genes are given only for firm matches. A row's size may be missing; if present it is once, few, many or a size class.

>TRBV20-1|TRBJ1-1|.|TRBD1
TGCAGTGCTAGAGGCACTGACAGGGGTGCGAACACTGAAGCTTTCTTT
CSARGTDRGANTEAFF
>TRBV12-3/TRBV12-4|TRBJ2-3|many|.
TGTGCCAGCAGTTCCCCCCACAGAACAGATACGCAGTATTTT
CASSSPHRTDTQYF
>TRBV29-1|TRBJ2-7|.|.
TGCAGCAGCCAAGAACAGGGTTCACCCTACGAGCAGTACTTC
CSSQEQGSPYEQYF
>TRBV20-1|TRBJ2-3|few|TRBD2
TGCAGTGCGCCTAGCGGGAGCACAGATACGCAGTATTTT
CSAPSGSTDTQYF
>TRBV25-1|TRBJ1-1|.|.
TGTGCCAGCAGTTTCACCCACCCACATGGGGGGAAAGGGACTGAAGCTTTCTTT
CASSFTHPHGGKGTEAFF
>TRBV9|TRBJ2-7|.|.
TGTGCCAGCAGCGTAGCCGGGGTGACCTACGAGCAGTACTTC
CASSVAGVTYEQYF
>TRBV7-6|TRBJ2-7|.|.
TGTGCCAGCAGCAGGGGGACGGACGAGCAGTACTTC
CASSRGTDEQYF
>TRBV19|TRBJ2-3|.|.
TGTGCCAGTAGTATAGAGGGGGGAGGCACTGATACGCAGTATTTT
CASSIEGGGTDTQYF
>TRBV15|TRBJ2-7|many|TRBD1
TGTGCCACCAGCAGATACTCTTTGAGGACAGGGAAGTACGAGCAGTACTTC
CATSRYSLRTGKYEQYF
>TRBV7-6|TRBJ2-7|.|TRBD1
TGTGCCAGCAGCAGGGGACAGGACTTCTTGGAGCAGTACTTC
CASSRGQDFLEQYF
>TRBV4-1|TRBJ2-7|.|.
TGCGCCAGCAGGGGGGACGGACAGTACGAGCAGTACTTC
CASRGDGQYEQYF
>TRBV7-9|TRBJ1-1|once|.
TGTGCCAGCAGCGTTTCAATAGATGAAGCTTTCTTT
CASSVSIDEAFF
>TRBV24-1|TRBJ2-3|.|TRBD1
TGTGCCACTAGTGGTTCAGGGGGTCAGACAGATACGCAGTATTTT
CATSGSGGQTDTQYF
>TRBV2|TRBJ2-5|once|TRBD2
TGTGCCAGCATCGTACTAGCGGAAGAGACCCAGTACTTC
CASIVLAEETQYF
>TRBV19|TRBJ2-7|.|TRBD1
TGTGCCAGTAGTGCCGGGACAGGATCCTCCTACGAGCAGTACTTC
CASSAGTGSSYEQYF
>TRBV20-1|TRBJ2-7|.|.
TGCAGTGCTAGAGATGGGAGGGGGTACGAGCAGTACTTC
CSARDGRGYEQYF
>TRBV6-1|TRBJ1-5|many|.
TGTGCCAGCAGTGATGGATGGTTTGGCAATCAGCCCCAGCATTTT
CASSDGWFGNQPQHF
>TRBV19|TRBJ1-5|once|.
TGTGCCAGTAGTGTAACCGCTCAGCCCCAGCATTTT
CASSVTAQPQHF
>TRBV2|TRBJ1-4|.|.
TGTGCCAGCAGCCCCCGACGACTGGCCGGGAATGAAAAACTGTTTTTT
CASSPRRLAGNEKLFF
>TRBV7-2|TRBJ2-7|.|.
TGTGCCAGCAGCTACCGGACAGGGACTACCTACGAGCAGTACTTC
CASSYRTGTTYEQYF
>TRBV9|TRBJ2-6|many|TRBD1
TGTGCCAGCAGCGTCACAGGGGGTTCGTCTGGGGCCAACGTCCTGACTTTC
CASSVTGGSSGANVLTF
>TRBV24-1|TRBJ1-1|.|.
TGTGCCGCCAGTGATCCCCAGGGGAGGGTGGACACTGAAGCTTTCTTT
CAASDPQGRVDTEAFF
>TRBV5-1|TRBJ1-6|.|.
TGCGCCAGCAGCAGAACAGGGTCCGAACCACCCCTCCACTTT
CASSRTGSEPPLHF
>TRBV20-1|TRBJ1-1|.|.
TGCAGTGCTAGAGGAGAGGGGGGGGACACTGAAGCTTTCTTT
CSARGEGGDTEAFF
>TRBV2|TRBJ2-2|many|.
TGTGCCAGGAGGCCCCCGGACACCGGGGAGCTGTTTTTT
CARRPPDTGELFF
>TRBV10-3|TRBJ1-2|.|TRBD1
TGTGCCATCAGTGAGTCTGAAGGGGGCCTAGGCTATGGCTACACCTTC
CAISESEGGLGYGYTF
>TRBV6-1|TRBJ1-5|.|TRBD1
TGTGCCAGCACCGTTAGACAGGGAAGCAATCAGCCCCAGCATTTT
CASTVRQGSNQPQHF
>TRBV6-5|TRBJ2-3|.|TRBD2
TGTGCCAGCAGTTACTCGGTTAGCGGGGGGTTGGATACGCAGTATTTT
CASSYSVSGGLDTQYF
>TRBV5-1|TRBJ1-1|.|.
TGCGCCAGCAGCGTGGACATTAGGAACACTGAAGCTTTCTTT
CASSVDIRNTEAFF
>TRBV29-1|TRBJ1-2|.|TRBD1
TGCAGCGTTAAGGACAGGGGGAACTATGGCTACACCTTC
CSVKDRGNYGYTF
>TRBV7-3|TRBJ1-2|.|TRBD1
TGTGCCAGCAGTACAGGGGCAGGTGGCTACACCTTC
CASSTGAGGYTF
>TRBV7-9|TRBJ2-7|.|TRBD2
TGTGCCAGCAGCTTAGTAGCGGGGGGGCAGTACTTC
CASSLVAGGQYF
>TRBV2|TRBJ2-5|many|.
TGTGCCAGCAGTGAAGGTATCGGAGGACGGTACCAAGAGACCCAGTACTTC
CASSEGIGGRYQETQYF
>TRBV10-3|TRBJ2-7|many|.
TGTGCCACCCGGACGGGGAGCTCCTACGAGCAGTACTTC
CATRTGSSYEQYF
>TRBV3-1|TRBJ1-1|few|.
TGTGCCAGCAGCCAAGATCTACAGGCGAACACTGAAGCTTTCTTT
CASSQDLQANTEAFF
>TRBV29-1|TRBJ1-2|many|.
TGCAGCGTTGAAGTAGGGACAACTAGAGGCTACACCTTC
CSVEVGTTRGYTF
>TRBV7-2|TRBJ1-6|.|TRBD1
TGTGCCAGCAGCCCTAGACAGGGTCAACGTTCACCCCTCCACTTT
CASSPRQGQRSPLHF
>TRBV29-1|TRBJ2-1|.|.
TGCAGCGTTGACCCCACCGGACTGTACTTGGAGCAGTTCTTC
CSVDPTGLYLEQFF
>TRBV4-1|TRBJ2-2|.|TRBD1
TGCGCCAGCAGCCAAGCGATACAGGGGAACACCGGGGAGCTGTTTTTC
CASSQAIQGNTGELFF